Shown below are 10 T cell receptor beta chains from a single sample sequenced in a study of T cells in Graves' hyperthyroidism and ophthalmopathy. RNA transcripts gave rise to amplified TCR beta CDR3 regions. HTBI primers drove first-round RT-PCR of the TCR CDR3. One entry per CDR3 protein results from TCRdb running MiXCR on the multiplex PCR reads. This sample has roughly 580,000 distinct CDR3 sequences, with under 60% found just once. Material for sequencing was peripheral blood or thyroid tissue (not recorded which). The receptors come from a young woman with Graves' hyperthyroidism.

The chain joins TRBV25-1 to TRBJ2-7; D is perhaps TRBD1 (5 bases). The CDR3 has 14 amino acids. V lost 4 bases, J lost 3 bases, and 13 bases lay in between. The V gene's germline CDR1 is MGHDK and CDR2 SYGVNS. The CDR3 DNA follows: TGTGCCAGCAGTGCTACCCAACAGGACTACGAGCAGTACTTC. Amino acid sequence: CASSATQQDYEQYF.

This clonotype has ten or more counts. The CDR3 DNA reads TGCAGCGTTGAAACAGGGCCGGAAGCTGAAGCTTTCTTT. This sequence encodes CSVETGPEAEAFF. This sequence joins TRBV29-1 and TRBJ1-1; D might be TRBD1 (6 bases). V was pared by 2 bases and J by 6 bases, with 13 bases between. Looked up from germline, CDR1 is SQVTM and CDR2 is ANQGSEA. The CDR3 spans 13 residues.

This chain uses TRBV7-8 with TRBJ2-5; 7 nucleotides align to TRBD2. J was trimmed by 2 bases and V by 3 bases; bases with no gene match: 9. This CDR3 is 16 amino acids long. Germline lookup yields CDR1 SGHVS and CDR2 FQNEAQ. This CDR3 reads CASSFSRTSRQETQYF. The CDR3 coding sequence is TGTGCCAGCAGCTTCTCTCGGACTAGTCGACAAGAGACCCAGTACTTC. The full variable domain, in which reference TRBV7-8 and TRBJ2-5 provide the parts outside the CDR3, is GAGVSQSPRYKVAKRGQDVALRCDPISGHVSLFWYQQALGQGPEFLTYFQNEAQLDKSGLPSDRFFAERPEGSVSTLKIQRTQQEDSAVYLCASSFSRTSRQETQYFGPGTRLLVL.

This sequence joins TRBV2 and TRBJ1-2, with 7 bases matching TRBD1. Germline loops: CDR1 SNHLY, CDR2 FYNNEI. The J segment lost 0 bases and the V segment lost 6 bases, leaving 7 bases of the junction unmatched. This CDR3 comprises 15 residues. The CDR3 coding sequence is TGTGCCAGCAGAGCCTCCGGGACAGCTAACTATGGCTACACCTTC. Translating gives CASRASGTANYGYTF.

The chain recombines TRBV19 with TRBJ1-1; 9 nucleotides line up with TRBD1. CDR1 is LNHDA and CDR2 is SQIVND in the germline V gene (reference sequence). The CDR3 has 13 residues. Trimming at V came to 7 bases and at J to 11 bases, leaving 11 bases not matched to a gene. CDR3 sequence (DNA): TGTGCCAGTACCCCTGGGACAGGGTATGAGGCTTTCTTT. Residues: CASTPGTGYEAFF.

This clonotype was seen a handful of times. This chain connects TRBV7-3 to TRBJ1-1; D perhaps matches TRBD1 (5 bases). V was clipped by 4 bases and J by 4 bases, with 16 bases between them. CDR3 size: 15 residues. Germline V gene sequence: CDR1 SGHTA, CDR2 FQGTGA. CDR3 sequence (DNA): TGTGCCAGCAGCTGGGCCGGGACTCCCATCACTGAAGCTTTCTTT. Protein: CASSWAGTPITEAFF.

The chain couples TRBV7-9 to TRBJ1-4; TRBD1 agrees at 9 bases. The CDR3 spans 14 residues. V shed 1 base and J 8 bases; nucleotides not matched to a gene: 2. CDR1 is SEHNR and CDR2 is FQNEAQ in the germline V gene (reference sequence). The CDR3 loop is CASSLGTGDEKLFF. In DNA form, the CDR3 reads TGTGCCAGCAGCTTAGGGACAGGGGACGAAAAACTGTTTTTT.

The chain recombines TRBV7-2 with TRBJ2-2; 7 bases are shared with TRBD1. V trimming: 3 bases; J trimming: 0 bases; junction bases outside the gene matches: 1. The CDR3 covers 15 residues. CDR1 is SGHTA, CDR2 FQGNSA, per germline. The CDR3 spells CASSFDRANTGELFF. DNA for the CDR3: TGTGCCAGCAGCTTTGACAGGGCGAACACCGGGGAGCTGTTTTTT.

This clonotype was seen a handful of times. This sequence joins TRBV12-3 or TRBV12-4 and TRBJ2-7; tentative D call: TRBD1 (5 bases). The CDR3 is 14 residues long. Trimming took 3 bases from V and 2 from J, leaving 11 bases between them. The CDR3 DNA reads TGTGCCAGCAGTTTTAGGGGTTACACCTACGAGCAGTACTTC. It is translated as CASSFRGYTYEQYF.

The rearrangement uses TRBV14 and TRBJ1-1, with D possibly being TRBD1 (6 bases). V gave up 1 base and J gave up 10 bases, with 10 bases separating them. The CDR3 has 12 amino acids. Germline V gives CDR1 SGHDN, CDR2 FVKESK. CDR3 protein: CASSQVDRRAFF. CDR3 nucleotide sequence: TGTGCCAGCAGCCAAGTCGACAGGCGAGCTTTCTTT. The complete variable domain, with remaining parts taken from reference TRBV14 and TRBJ1-1, reads EAGVTQFPSHSVIEKGQTVTLRCDPISGHDNLYWYRRVMGKEIKFLLHFVKESKQDESGMPNNRFLAERTGGTYSTLKVQPAELEDSGVYFCASSQVDRRAFFGQGTRLTVV.